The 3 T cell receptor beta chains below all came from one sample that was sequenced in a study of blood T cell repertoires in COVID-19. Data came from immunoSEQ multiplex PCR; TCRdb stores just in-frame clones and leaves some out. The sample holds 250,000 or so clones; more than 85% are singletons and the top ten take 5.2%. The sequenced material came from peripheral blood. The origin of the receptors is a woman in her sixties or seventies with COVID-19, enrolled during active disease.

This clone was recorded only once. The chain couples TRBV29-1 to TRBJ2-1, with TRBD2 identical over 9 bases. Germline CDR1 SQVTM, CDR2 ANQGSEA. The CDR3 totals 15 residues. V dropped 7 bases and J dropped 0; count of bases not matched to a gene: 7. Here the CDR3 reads CSGILAGSSYNEQFF. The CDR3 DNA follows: TGCAGCGGAATCCTAGCGGGGAGCTCCTACAATGAGCAGTTCTTC.

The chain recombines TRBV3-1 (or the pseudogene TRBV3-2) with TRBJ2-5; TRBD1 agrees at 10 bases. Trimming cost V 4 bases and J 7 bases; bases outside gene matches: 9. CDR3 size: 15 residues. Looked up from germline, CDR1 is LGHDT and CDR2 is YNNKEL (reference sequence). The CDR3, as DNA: TGTGCCAGCAGCCGACAGGGGGCCCAGGGGGGGACCCAGTACTTC. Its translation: CASSRQGAQGGTQYF.

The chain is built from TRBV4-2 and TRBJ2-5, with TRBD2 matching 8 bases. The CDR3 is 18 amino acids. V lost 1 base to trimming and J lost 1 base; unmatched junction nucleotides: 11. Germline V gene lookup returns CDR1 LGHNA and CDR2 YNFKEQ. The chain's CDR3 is CASSQGLGRDTFQETQYF. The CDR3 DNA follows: TGTGCCAGCAGCCAAGGACTCGGGAGGGACACTTTCCAAGAGACCCAGTACTTC.